This T cell receptor beta chain was identified in a study of cytomegalovirus exposure and HLA in healthy donors. In the PCR, 60 Vbeta and 13 Jbeta primers were used. Clones were sequenced by immunoSEQ multiplex PCR, and TCRdb holds only the in-frame ones, with some missing. Of roughly 110,000 clones listed, 60% to 80% are singletons. Study-wide results and caveats: In an earlier analysis, most TCR beta V segments were productive about 87% or about 30% of the time.

Regarding this clone: Its antigen remains unknown.

The CDR3 covers 12 residues. Germline V gene data show CDR1 as MNHEY and CDR2 as SVGAGI. J was trimmed by 15 bases and V by 2 bases; bases with no gene match: 4. The chain couples TRBV6-5 to TRBJ1-6; 7 nucleotides match TRBD1. Sequenced: PBMCs. The receptor was derived from a woman aged 25-40 years in good health and CMV-seropositive. The CDR3 is CASSYTGVLLHF. The CDR3 bases are TGTGCCAGCAGTTACACAGGGGTCCTCCTCCACTTT.